Listed below are T cell receptor beta chains from one sample, sequenced in a study of CD8+ T cells in alopecia areata. Using immunoSEQ multiplex PCR, the repertoire was profiled, and TCRdb retains in-frame clones only, with some absent. The sample has hundreds of thousands of clones; about 53% are singletons. Sequencing was performed on CD4+ T cells sorted from blood, taken at week 0. The receptors were gathered from a human donor with alopecia areata. The CDR3 runs from the conserved cysteine through the conserved F or W. D genes are given only for firm matches. Where a row states a size, it is once, few, many or the class of an expanded clone; other rows omit it.

v_gene	j_gene	abundance	d_gene	CDR3aa	CDR3nt
TRBV5-1	TRBJ2-1	few	-	CASSLTGYNEQFF	TGCGCCAGCAGCTTGACAGGCTACAATGAGCAGTTCTTC
TRBV15	TRBJ2-3	-	TRBD2	CATSRGGRGSTDTQYF	TGTGCCACCAGCAGAGGAGGACGCGGGAGTACAGATACGCAGTATTTT
TRBV13	TRBJ2-7	-	-	CASSSTRSGYEQYF	TGTGCCAGCAGCTCGACTAGGAGTGGATACGAGCAGTACTTC
TRBV4-2	TRBJ1-2	-	-	CASSQGLGEGYTF	TGTGCCAGCAGCCAAGGATTGGGCGAGGGCTACACCTTC
TRBV6-5	TRBJ1-1	-	TRBD1	CATLKPGGVTEAFF	TGTGCCACCCTTAAACCAGGGGGCGTCACTGAAGCTTTCTTT
TRBV2	TRBJ1-1	-	-	CASSEWIEAFF	TGTGCCAGCAGTGAGTGGATTGAAGCTTTCTTT
TRBV7-9	TRBJ2-5	-	-	CASSFYREQETQYF	TGTGCCAGCAGCTTCTACCGGGAACAAGAGACCCAGTACTTC
TRBV6-6	TRBJ2-5	-	TRBD1	CASSRTGVETQYF	TGTGCCAGCAGCCGGACAGGGGTAGAGACCCAGTACTTC
TRBV29-1	TRBJ2-7	-	-	CSAADLYEQYF	TGCAGCGCTGCTGATCTCTACGAGCAGTACTTC
TRBV15	TRBJ2-5	few	-	CATSRVRYRAQETQYF	TGTGCCACCAGCAGAGTTCGGTACAGGGCGCAAGAGACCCAGTACTTC
TRBV29-1	TRBJ1-2	once	-	CSVVRWEAGSYTF	TGCAGCGTTGTGAGGTGGGAAGCTGGGAGCTACACCTTC
TRBV27	TRBJ2-7	-	-	CASSFSVPVYEQYF	TGTGCCAGCAGTTTTTCGGTCCCCGTCTACGAGCAGTACTTC
TRBV15	TRBJ1-2	-	-	CATSRVLDYGYTF	TGTGCCACCAGCAGAGTTTTGGACTATGGCTACACCTTC
TRBV29-1	TRBJ2-3	-	-	CSVGAITDTQYF	TGCAGCGTTGGGGCCATCACAGATACGCAGTATTTT
TRBV6-5	TRBJ2-1	-	-	CASGSHEQFF	TGTGCCAGCGGATCACACGAGCAGTTCTTC
TRBV30	TRBJ1-6	-	TRBD1	CAWGAQAGGNSPLHF	TGTGCCTGGGGCGCCCAGGCAGGGGGCAATTCACCCCTCCACTTT
TRBV15	TRBJ2-1	-	-	CATSRGGTSYNEQFF	TGTGCCACCAGCAGAGGAGGGACTTCCTACAATGAGCAGTTCTTC
TRBV30	TRBJ2-7	once	-	CAWREQGVYEQYF	TGTGCCTGGAGGGAACAGGGTGTCTACGAGCAGTACTTC
TRBV27	TRBJ2-3	-	TRBD2	CASTRLAGLGDTQYF	TGTGCCAGCACACGGCTAGCGGGACTAGGAGATACGCAGTATTTT
TRBV18	TRBJ2-3	-	-	CASSPGITDTQYF	TGTGCCAGCTCTCCGGGCATCACAGATACGCAGTATTTT
TRBV2	TRBJ1-4	few	-	CASSAGGKLFF	TGTGCCAGCAGTGCAGGCGGAAAACTGTTTTTT
TRBV5-1	TRBJ2-7	-	-	CASSLGGAGSYEQYF	TGCGCCAGCAGCTTGGGCGGGGCAGGGAGCTACGAGCAGTACTTC
TRBV7-2	TRBJ2-2	few	TRBD2	CASSLVNSGVTGELFF	TGTGCCAGCAGCTTAGTTAATAGCGGGGTGACCGGGGAGCTGTTTTTT
TRBV9	TRBJ2-1	-	-	CASSADFYNEQFF	TGTGCCAGCAGCGCCGATTTCTACAATGAGCAGTTCTTC
TRBV2	TRBJ1-2	once	-	CASSEERGTLAYGYTF	TGTGCCAGCAGTGAAGAGAGGGGCACCCTAGCCTATGGCTACACCTTC
TRBV29-1	TRBJ1-1	-	-	CSVDSGAGTEAFF	TGCAGCGTTGACTCAGGGGCAGGCACTGAAGCTTTCTTT
TRBV9	TRBJ1-5	-	-	CASSVGVGRNQPQHF	TGTGCCAGCAGCGTAGGGGTAGGCCGGAATCAGCCCCAGCATTTT
TRBV30	TRBJ1-4	-	TRBD1	CAWSPWTGPDGGEKLFF	TGTGCCTGGAGTCCCTGGACAGGGCCCGACGGAGGCGAAAAACTGTTTTTT
TRBV5-8	TRBJ1-1	few	-	CASSLVFGGTEAFF	TGTGCCAGCAGCTTGGTCTTCGGCGGCACTGAAGCTTTCTTT
TRBV5-4	TRBJ2-7	-	TRBD2	CASSQGLDYEQYF	TGTGCCAGCAGCCAGGGACTAGACTACGAGCAGTACTTC
TRBV29-1	TRBJ1-2	few	-	CTASVGQANYGYTF	TGCACCGCGTCTGTGGGGCAGGCCAACTATGGCTACACCTTC
TRBV7-3	TRBJ2-5	-	TRBD2	CASSLGGSRETQYF	TGTGCCAGCAGCCTGGGGGGGTCTCGAGAGACCCAGTACTTC
TRBV30	TRBJ1-1	few	-	CAWSVVSEAFF	TGTGCCTGGAGTGTAGTCTCTGAAGCTTTCTTT
TRBV29-1	TRBJ1-5	-	-	CSVGGGSNQPQHF	TGCAGCGTTGGGGGGGGAAGCAATCAGCCCCAGCATTTT
TRBV5-1	TRBJ2-5	once	-	CASSVNREGETQYF	TGCGCCAGCAGCGTCAACAGGGAGGGAGAGACCCAGTACTTC
TRBV5-6	TRBJ2-6	few	TRBD1	CASSLSEGAGGSGANVLTF	TGTGCCAGCAGCTTGAGCGAGGGTGCAGGGGGCTCTGGGGCCAACGTCCTGACTTTC
TRBV9	TRBJ1-3	-	-	CASSFSGNTIYF	TGTGCCAGCAGCTTCTCTGGAAACACCATATATTTT
TRBV6-4	TRBJ2-6	-	-	CASTPGRALASGANVLTF	TGTGCCAGCACCCCAGGTCGGGCCCTAGCCTCTGGGGCCAACGTCCTGACTTTC
TRBV18	TRBJ2-1	-	-	CASSPPQNNEQFF	TGTGCCAGCTCACCCCCTCAAAACAATGAGCAGTTCTTC
TRBV5-4	TRBJ2-5	-	-	CASRLLAQETQYF	TGTGCCAGCAGGTTACTGGCCCAAGAGACCCAGTACTTC
TRBV15	TRBJ1-6	-	-	CATSRDRYSPLHF	TGTGCCACCAGCAGAGACAGATACTCACCCCTCCACTTT
TRBV29-1	TRBJ2-7	-	-	CSVGEGSYEQYF	TGCAGCGTTGGAGAGGGGAGCTACGAGCAGTACTTC
TRBV14	TRBJ1-3	-	-	CASSQDEGNTIYF	TGTGCCAGCAGCCAAGATGAGGGAAACACCATATATTTT
TRBV14	TRBJ2-5	-	-	CASSHSRETQYF	TGTGCCAGCAGCCATTCTCGGGAGACCCAGTACTTC
TRBV6-5	TRBJ2-7	-	-	CASTRGSYDEQYF	TGTGCCAGCACGAGGGGCTCCTATGACGAGCAGTACTTC
TRBV19	TRBJ1-2	-	-	CASNPWQGADYGYTF	TGTGCCAGTAACCCATGGCAGGGCGCGGATTATGGCTACACCTTC
TRBV30	TRBJ1-1	few	TRBD1	CAWSVGQGNTEAFF	TGTGCCTGGAGTGTGGGACAGGGGAACACTGAAGCTTTCTTT
TRBV27	TRBJ1-2	few	-	CASSHLTGGYTF	TGTGCCAGCAGTCATTTGACGGGAGGCTACACCTTC
TRBV30	TRBJ2-7	-	-	CAWEGQGREQYF	TGTGCCTGGGAGGGGCAGGGTCGCGAGCAGTACTTC
TRBV9	TRBJ2-1	few	-	CASSVGVGDRNEQFF	TGTGCCAGCAGCGTAGGGGTAGGGGACCGAAATGAGCAGTTCTTC
TRBV29-1	TRBJ1-1	-	-	CSVRRGNTEAFF	TGCAGCGTAAGGAGGGGGAACACTGAAGCTTTCTTT
TRBV11-2	TRBJ2-5	-	-	CASREGETQYF	TGTGCCAGCAGGGAGGGGGAGACCCAGTACTTC
TRBV5-1	TRBJ1-1	-	-	CASSQHPRAENTEAFF	TGCGCCAGCAGCCAGCACCCGCGGGCAGAGAACACTGAAGCTTTCTTT
TRBV2	TRBJ2-1	once	TRBD2	CASSELEGLATYNEQFF	TGTGCCAGCAGTGAACTGGAGGGACTAGCGACCTACAATGAGCAGTTCTTC